This T cell receptor (beta chain) derives from a study of PD-1 blockade in classical Hodgkin lymphoma. The V and J ends lost 1 base and 1 base, in that order; junction bases with no gene match: 4. This CDR3 comprises 17 residues. Germline V gives CDR1 SGDLS, CDR2 YYNGEE. The study, taken as a whole, reports: Causes of the repertoire differences remain undefined, possibly disease activity or prior therapy. Baseline diversity in complete responders resembled that of newly diagnosed patients. Compared with healthy donors, newly diagnosed patients reportedly showed lower baseline TCR diversity.

Measured with immunoSEQ multiplex PCR; TCRdb has only the in-frame clones, and not every one. Among about 97,000 clones, 65% to 85% were seen once, and the ten largest hold less than 15%. A word on this clone: Its target is not known.

Brentuximab vedotin exposure varied among the patients, all of whom had relapsed after autologous stem cell transplantation. Material: peripheral blood mononuclear cells (PBMCs), obtained at baseline. The rearrangement links TRBV9 to TRBJ2-1; 11 bases align to TRBD2. The origin of this receptor is a human donor with classical Hodgkin lymphoma. DNA for the CDR3: TGTGCCAGCAGCGTACGGACTAGCGGGCCGTCCTACAATGAGCAGTTCTTC. As protein: CASSVRTSGPSYNEQFF. The full variable domain, in which reference TRBV9 and TRBJ2-1 provide the parts outside the CDR3, is DSGVTQTPKHLITATGQRVTLRCSPRSGDLSVYWYQQSLDQGLQFLIQYYNGEERAKGNILERFSAQQFPDLHSELNLSSLELGDSALYFCASSVRTSGPSYNEQFFGPGTRLTVL.